This T cell receptor (beta chain) derives from a study of Ad26.COV2.S vaccination and SARS-CoV-2 variants. Notes on the study in general: Total responses of T cells may have been underestimated by the analyses of TCR breadth and depth. Vaccine and placebo groups showed comparable non-spike TCR breadth.

About this clone: What it recognizes is unknown.

The data were produced by immunoSEQ multiplex PCR, yet TCRdb's version contains in-frame clones alone and is incomplete. This table has 350,000 to 500,000 clones, roughly 88% appearing once. The J segment lost 6 bases and the V segment lost 1 base, leaving 3 bases of the junction unmatched. The CDR3 is made up of 13 amino acids. Germline CDR1 reads SGHAT; CDR2 reads FQNNGV. The treatment is: 19 received Ad26.COV2.S at low or high dose, single or two shots; about five received placebo; per-sample allocation not given. Vaccine and placebo recipients were sampled on day 63 after the first injection. This sequence was found in a person between 18 and 65 years old who received the Ad26.COV2.S COVID-19 vaccine or a placebo. The material sequenced was peripheral blood, taken in a trial of Ad26.COV2.S vaccine versus placebo. This rearrangement joins TRBV11-2 to TRBJ2-7; 7 bases map to TRBD2. The CDR3: CASSLVGGGEQYF. The CDR3 nucleotides are TGTGCCAGCAGCTTAGTTGGGGGGGGCGAGCAGTACTTC.